This TCR beta chain was identified during a study of T cells expressing NK-cell markers (TCRdb year 2020). Notes on the research overall: In sorted CD3+CD56+NKG2C+, CD3+CD56+NKG2C- and CD3+CD56-NKG2C+ T-cell subsets from several donors, TCR beta-chain repertoires were profiled. Of the eight sequenced donors, seven were found to be HCMV-seropositive and one was found to be HCMV-seronegative. The study sequenced eight donors, all healthy volunteers chosen at random: three men and five women. Sequencing of the libraries produced 2 x 150 bp reads on Illumina HiSeq 2000/2500, MiSeq or NextSeq.

The full study reports these points: Those dominant clonotypes were again the most abundant among CD3+CD56-NKG2C+ cells in four donors, at about 28.3-65%. For six donors, the dominant CD3+CD56+NKG2C+ clonotypes were among the top 10 CD8+ clonotypes and accounted for about 1.0-7.5% of CD8+ T cells. It remained unclear whether the expanded NKG2C-expressing T cell clones were specific for HCMV antigens.

CDR1 and CDR2, per the germline V gene, are MNHNS and SASEGT. Reading from cysteine to phenylalanine, the CDR3 counts 14 amino acids. No DNA appears here. Notes on this clonotype: Its antigen specificity is not known.

A commercial ELISA kit detecting HCMV-specific IgG in serum was used to determine HCMV serostatus. Ficoll density gradient centrifugation was used to isolate peripheral blood mononuclear cells from blood. The sample was run on an Illumina HiSeq 2000. The TCR beta cDNA libraries were made using 5'RACE template switching, a step that added both a universal primer site and unique molecular identifiers. Synthesis of cDNA was primed from the TCR beta constant segment and was followed by two consecutive PCR amplification steps. For the original study's pipeline: MIGEC was used to demultiplex reads and group the reads by UMI, and MiTCR was used to assemble and quantify clonotypes. To exclude erroneous sequences, only TCR cDNA sequences supported by at least two reads were retained. The tcR package was used for downstream repertoire analysis, and clonotypes were matched across fractions by CDR3 nucleotide sequence plus V segment. VDJmatch was used to annotate antigen specificity against VDJdb, with one amino acid substitution in CDR3 permitted. TCRdb reprocessed the reads and provides one entry for every CDR3 protein sequence; no DNA is given. TCRdb, not the authors, supplied the V and J calls. The table of this sample itemizes roughly 350,000 distinct CDR3 sequences. Of the sample, around 5% is held by the ten largest clones.

Recombination linked TRBV6-1 to TRBJ1-6. The sample consisted of blood T cells: a sorted CD56 or NKG2C T cell subset, CD4+ or CD8+ T cells, or bulk PBMC T cells (not recorded which). The clonotype was recovered from a man aged 18-75 years in good health. This receptor carries the CDR3 CASTTGLAGSPLHF.